These 12 T cell receptor beta chains share one sample of origin, sequenced in a study of shared clonotypes between healthy human individuals. Using immunoSEQ multiplex PCR, the repertoire was profiled, and TCRdb retains in-frame clones only, with some absent. In the table there are about 2.1 million clones, about 94% of which are singletons. Naive CD8 cells lacked CD45RO and underwent positive selection for CCR7, leaving out terminally differentiated effector memory CD45RA+ cells. The sequencing sample was made of naive CD8+ T cells from PBMCs. The receptors derive from a man aged 18 to 30 in good health. Some clones in this sample may be carry-over from other donors' samples.

The chain combines TRBV7-3 with TRBJ1-3; possibly TRBD1 for D (5 bases). CDR3 length: 14 residues. The germline V and J ends were trimmed by 5 bases and 0 bases, with 8 bases remaining between them. Per the germline V gene, CDR1 is SGHTA and CDR2 is FQGTGA. CDR3 sequence reads: CASSTGPSGNTIYF. The CDR3 DNA reads as TGTGCCAGCAGCACGGGACCCTCTGGAAACACCATATATTTT.

The rearrangement uses TRBV7-2 and TRBJ1-4, with D possibly matching TRBD1 (6 bases). Per germline, CDR1 SGHTA and CDR2 FQGNSA. This CDR3 contains 12 residues. V was cut by 5 bases and J by 8 bases, with 9 bases left in between. The CDR3 here is CASSRGEEKLFF. For the CDR3, the DNA is TGTGCCAGCAGCAGGGGGGAGGAAAAACTGTTTTTT.

The V and J genes are TRBV30 and TRBJ2-2; 8 positions match TRBD2. Germline V gene lookup returns CDR1 GTSNPN and CDR2 SVGIG (reference sequence). With V trimmed by 3 bases and J by 5 bases, 8 bases remained unmatched. The CDR3 spans 15 residues. In DNA, the CDR3 is TGTGCCTGGAGGGACCCGGGACTAGATACCGGGGAGCTGTTTTTT. Its translation is CAWRDPGLDTGELFF.

The CDR3: CASSQTRFGSYEQYF. The CDR3, as DNA: TGCGCCAGCAGCCAGACTAGATTCGGTTCCTACGAGCAGTACTTC. The rearrangement joins TRBV4-3 to TRBJ2-7; TRBD2 might be the D (6 bases). Trimming pared 3 bases from V and 1 base from J, leaving 13 bases between. There are 15 residues in the CDR3. Germline CDR1 is LGHNA and CDR2 is YSLEER.

The chain joins TRBV28 to TRBJ2-1, with 9 bases aligning to TRBD2. Germline trimming cut 8 bases from V and 5 bases from J; bases unmatched to any gene: 13. Germline lookup yields CDR1 MDHEN and CDR2 SYDVKM. This CDR3 has 16 amino acids. The CDR3 DNA follows: TGTGCCAGCTCAAAGGGACTAGCAGTCCTTAACAATGAGCAGTTCTTC. It encodes CASSKGLAVLNNEQFF.

The chain links TRBV5-1 to TRBJ2-1; 11 bases line up with TRBD2. This CDR3 has 17 residues. Trimming removed 0 bases from V and 3 bases from J; junction bases left unmatched: 5. The germline gives CDR1 SGHRS, CDR2 YFSETQ. In DNA, the CDR3 is TGCGCCAGCAGCTTGGGACTAGCGGGACTACTCTACAATGAGCAGTTCTTC. Translation gives CASSLGLAGLLYNEQFF.

This clone was recorded only once. CDR3 coding DNA: TGCGCCAGCAGCGGGGAGCCTAGCGGGACCTACGAGCAGTACTTC. Residues: CASSGEPSGTYEQYF. This rearrangement joins TRBV10-2 to TRBJ2-7, with 9 bases identical to TRBD2. The CDR3 is 15 residues long. Trimming at V came to 6 bases and at J to 2 bases, leaving 8 bases not matched to a gene. Germline V gives CDR1 WSHSY, CDR2 SAAADI.

The genes are TRBV10-2 and TRBJ2-5; D not resolved. Deletions cut 7 bases from V and 7 bases from J, with 10 bases between. This CDR3 has 11 amino acids. Germline V lookup: CDR1 WSHSY, CDR2 SAAADI. The CDR3 reads CASTETGTQYF. The CDR3 DNA is TGCGCCAGCACAGAGACCGGGACCCAGTACTTC.

The chain is built from TRBV7-6 and TRBJ2-7; D not certain. Trimming removed 4 bases from V and 1 base from J, with 11 bases in between. The CDR3 contains 14 residues. Germline V lookup: CDR1 SGHVS, CDR2 FNYEAQ. CDR3: CASSSRTESYEQYF. CDR3 in DNA: TGTGCCAGCAGCTCTCGGACGGAGTCCTACGAGCAGTACTTC.

The CDR3 nucleotides read TGTGCCAGCAACCCGGGACACCTCTATCAGCCCCAGCATTTT. It translates to CASNPGHLYQPQHF. The gene calls are TRBV28 and TRBJ1-5; D perhaps matches TRBD1 (6 bases). This CDR3 spans 14 amino acids. The germline CDR1 and CDR2 sequences are MDHEN and SYDVKM. Trimming shortened V by 7 bases and J by 5 bases, and 15 bases separated the two germline ends.

The rearrangement joins TRBV2 to TRBJ1-1; D uncertain. V lost 4 bases and J lost 10, with 16 bases in between. The CDR3 covers 13 residues. Germline-derived CDR1 and CDR2 are SNHLY and FYNNEI. CDR3: CASSGSVVLGAFF. Written as DNA, the CDR3 is TGTGCCAGCAGTGGGAGTGTGGTCTTGGGAGCTTTCTTT.

This chain uses TRBV27 with TRBJ2-7; 8 nucleotides line up with TRBD1. Trimming took 6 bases from V and 4 from J; bases not matched to a gene: 14. This CDR3 contains 16 residues. Per germline, CDR1 MNHEY and CDR2 SMNVEV (reference sequence). CDR3 sequence (DNA): TGTGCCAGCAGCCTCTCGCGGGGACAGGTCTTGTACGAGCAGTACTTC. Translation gives CASSLSRGQVLYEQYF.